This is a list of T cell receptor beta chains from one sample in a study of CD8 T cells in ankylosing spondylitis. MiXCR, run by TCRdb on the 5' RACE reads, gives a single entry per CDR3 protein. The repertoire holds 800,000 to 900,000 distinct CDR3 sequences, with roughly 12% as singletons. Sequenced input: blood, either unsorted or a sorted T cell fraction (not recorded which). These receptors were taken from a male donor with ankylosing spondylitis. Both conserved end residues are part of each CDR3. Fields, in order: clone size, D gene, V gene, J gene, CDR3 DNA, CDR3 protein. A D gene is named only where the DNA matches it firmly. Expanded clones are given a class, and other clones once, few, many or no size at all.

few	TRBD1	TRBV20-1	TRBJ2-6	TGCAGTGCTGGGGACAGGAGGTCCTCTGGGGCCAACGTCCTGACTTTC	CSAGDRRSSGANVLTF
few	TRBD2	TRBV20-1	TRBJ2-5	TGCAGTGCTAGTCAACTAGCGGGGTTTGAGACCCAGTACTTC	CSASQLAGFETQYF
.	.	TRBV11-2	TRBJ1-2	TGTGCCAGCAGCCCCGATCTGGTAACAGGGAACTATGGCTACACCTTC	CASSPDLVTGNYGYTF
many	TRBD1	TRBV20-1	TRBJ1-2	TGCAGTGCCCAGGGGGCTGATGGCTACACCTTC	CSAQGADGYTF
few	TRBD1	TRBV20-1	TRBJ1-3	TGCAGTGCTCCGGGACAGGGGGCGAACACCATATATTTT	CSAPGQGANTIYF
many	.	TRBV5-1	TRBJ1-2	TGCGCCAGCAGCTTGGACCAGTATGGCTACACCTTC	CASSLDQYGYTF
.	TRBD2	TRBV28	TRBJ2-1	TGTGCCAGCAGTATCTCACCTTGGGTAGCGGGAGTGGTCAATGAGCAGTTCTTC	CASSISPWVAGVVNEQFF
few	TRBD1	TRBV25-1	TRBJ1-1	TGTGCCAGCATCAGACAGGGGGCTGTCTCTGAAGCTTTCTTT	CASIRQGAVSEAFF
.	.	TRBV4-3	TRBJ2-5	TGCGCCAGCAGCCCCAAGGCGGATAGAGAGACCCAGTACTTC	CASSPKADRETQYF
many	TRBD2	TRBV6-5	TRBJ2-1	TGTGCCAGCAGTTACGGACTAGCGGACATCAATGAGCAGTTCTTC	CASSYGLADINEQFF
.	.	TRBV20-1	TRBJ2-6	TGCAGTGCTAGAGAAACTAGCTTAGGTGGGGCCAACGTCCTGACTTTC	CSARETSLGGANVLTF
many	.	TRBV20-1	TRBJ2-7	TGCAGTGAGTCAAGGTTTCCGGGCGAGCAGTACTTC	CSESRFPGEQYF
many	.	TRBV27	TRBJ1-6	TGTGCCAGCAGTTTCTCGCGGGACCGGGGTTCACCCCTCCACTTT	CASSFSRDRGSPLHF
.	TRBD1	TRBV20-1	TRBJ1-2	TGCAGTGCCACTCCGATGACAGGGATCTATGGCTACACCTTC	CSATPMTGIYGYTF
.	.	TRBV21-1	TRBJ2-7	TGTGCCAGCAGCAAAGAGGGACAGACTTCTGGCGAGCAGTACTTC	CASSKEGQTSGEQYF
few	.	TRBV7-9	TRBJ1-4	TGTGCCAGCAGTCGTCGCGCCTCGCGGGATAATGAAAAACTGTTTTTT	CASSRRASRDNEKLFF
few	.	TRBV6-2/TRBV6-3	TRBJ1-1	TGTGCCAGCAGTTACCGTACGAACGCTGAAGCTTTCTTT	CASSYRTNAEAFF
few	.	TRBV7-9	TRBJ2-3	TGTGCCAGCAGCTTACAGGGTAACGCAGATACGCAGTATTTT	CASSLQGNADTQYF
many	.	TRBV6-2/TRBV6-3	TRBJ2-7	TGTGCCAGCAGTTCCCTTGAGAGGGAAGTATCCTACGAGCAGTACTTC	CASSSLEREVSYEQYF
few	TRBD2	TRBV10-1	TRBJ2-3	TGCGCCAGCAGTGCCCTCGTTGCGGGAGATGTGACAGATACGCAGTATTTT	CASSALVAGDVTDTQYF
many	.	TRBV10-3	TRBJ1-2	TGTGCCATCAGTGACCTAACAGGTCCAAGTGGCTACACCTTC	CAISDLTGPSGYTF
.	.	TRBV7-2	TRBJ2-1	TGTGCCAGCAGCTTAACTAGAAGATCCTACAATGAGCAGTTCTTC	CASSLTRRSYNEQFF
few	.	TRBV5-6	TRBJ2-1	TGTGCCAGCAGCTTGGACGAACGGGGAGAGCAGTTCTTC	CASSLDERGEQFF
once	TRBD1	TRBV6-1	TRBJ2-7	TGTGCCAGCAGGCCGGGGGACAGGCCCCACGAGCAGTACTTC	CASRPGDRPHEQYF
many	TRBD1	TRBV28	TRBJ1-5	TGTGCCAGCCGGACAGGGGGCCGTCGGGGCAATCAGCCCCAGCATTTT	CASRTGGRRGNQPQHF
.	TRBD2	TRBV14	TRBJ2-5	TGTGCCAGCAGCCAGTCGGCCGGGACTAGCGGGGCCAGCCGGGGGACCCAGTACTTC	CASSQSAGTSGASRGTQYF
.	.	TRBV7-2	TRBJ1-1	TGTGCCAGCATCCCGGGCAGGGCCGCTGAAGCTTTCTTT	CASIPGRAAEAFF
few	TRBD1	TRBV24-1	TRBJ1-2	TGTGCCACCAGTGATGACAGGGGGAACTATGGCTACACCTTC	CATSDDRGNYGYTF
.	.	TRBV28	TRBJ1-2	TGTGCCAGCAGTTGGAACAGGGCCTCACTTCGATACACCTTC	CASSWNRASLRYTF
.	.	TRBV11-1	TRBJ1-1	TGTGCCAGCAGCTTAGCTCTCCTGAGGAACGACGTAAGAGGCAACACTGAAGCTTTCTTT	CASSLALLRNDVRGNTEAFF
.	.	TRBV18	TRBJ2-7	TGTGCCAGCTCACCCCGGGACTCCTGGGTGGAGCAGTACTTC	CASSPRDSWVEQYF
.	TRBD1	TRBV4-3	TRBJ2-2	TGCGCCAGCAGCCAAGTGACAGGGGAACGCGCCGGGGAGCTGTTTTTT	CASSQVTGERAGELFF
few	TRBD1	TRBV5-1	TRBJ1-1	TGCGCCAGCAGCTTGGCTGACAGGGGTGATGCTTTCTTT	CASSLADRGDAFF
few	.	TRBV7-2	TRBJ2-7	TGTGCCAGCAGCTTAGGACCGCAGAGCTCCTACGAGCAGTACTTC	CASSLGPQSSYEQYF
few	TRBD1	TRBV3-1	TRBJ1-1	TGTGCCAGCAGCCAGCCCGGGACAGACACTGAAGCTTTCTTT	CASSQPGTDTEAFF
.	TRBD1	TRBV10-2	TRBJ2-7	TGCGCCAGCAGTGGGACAGGGATCTCCTACGAGCAGTACTTC	CASSGTGISYEQYF
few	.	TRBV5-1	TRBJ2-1	TGCGCCAGCAGCTTGAGACCCCCAGATGGGCAGTTCTTC	CASSLRPPDGQFF
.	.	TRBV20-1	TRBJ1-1	TGCAGTGCTAGTAGACCGCGGTCCTTT	CSASRPRSF
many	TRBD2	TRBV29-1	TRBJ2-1	TGCAGCGTTGGACTAGCGGATAATGAGCAGTTCTTC	CSVGLADNEQFF
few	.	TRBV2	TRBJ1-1	TGTGCCAGCAGTCTGACAGTACTGAACACTGAAGCTTTCTTT	CASSLTVLNTEAFF
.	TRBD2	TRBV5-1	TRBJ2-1	TGCGCCAGCAGCTTAGGCGGGAGAGGGCAGGAGCAGTTCTTC	CASSLGGRGQEQFF
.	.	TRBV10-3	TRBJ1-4	TGTGCCATCAGTGACACCTCGGGGGAAAAACTGTTTTTT	CAISDTSGEKLFF
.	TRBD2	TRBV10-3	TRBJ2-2	TGTGCCAGCAGTGGTCGACTAGCGGGAGGGGTCGTCGGGGAGCTGTTTTTT	CASSGRLAGGVVGELFF
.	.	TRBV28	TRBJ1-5	TGTGCCAGCAGTTTAACCACCCCTGCTGATCAGCCCCAGCATTTT	CASSLTTPADQPQHF
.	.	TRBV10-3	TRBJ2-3	TGTGCCATCAGTGACCAGAGCAGGAGGACAGATACGCAGTATTTT	CAISDQSRRTDTQYF
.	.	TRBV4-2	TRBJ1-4	TGTGCCAGCAGCCAAGGGGTCAGAGGGGAAAAACTGTTTTTT	CASSQGVRGEKLFF
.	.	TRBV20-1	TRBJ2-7	TGCAGTGCTAGGCTCTCCAGCGGACCCTACGAGCAGTACTTC	CSARLSSGPYEQYF
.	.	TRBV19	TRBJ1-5	TGTGCCAGTAGTATCCCCCGGGGACGGAGCAATCAGCCCCAGCATTTT	CASSIPRGRSNQPQHF
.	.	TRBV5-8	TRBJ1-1	TGTGCCAGCAGCTTTCGTTACACTGAAGCTTTCTTT	CASSFRYTEAFF
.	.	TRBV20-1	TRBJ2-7	TGCAGTGCTGCCCCTCTGGGGTGGGCTTCGGCCTACGAGCAGTACTTC	CSAAPLGWASAYEQYF
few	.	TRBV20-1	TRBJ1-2	TGCAGTGCTGTACAGGGAAATGGCTACACCTTC	CSAVQGNGYTF